The clone carrying this T cell receptor (beta chain) has a handful of counts. Its target is unknown. The data derive from a study of response to subunit inactivated influenza vaccine. This CDR3 spans 14 amino acids. CDR1 is MNHEY, CDR2 SVGEGT, per germline. The V segment lost 8 bases and the J segment 10 bases; nucleotides outside the gene matches: 12. TCRdb redid the calling of the RT-PCR reads with MiXCR, one entry per CDR3 protein. The data show some 850,000 distinct CDR3 sequences, around a sixth seen once. The study's findings and limits: Authors suggested that a seasonal influenza vaccination recruits few new T cells each time.

This sequence joins TRBV6-2 or TRBV6-3 and TRBJ2-1; TRBD2 matches 9 bases. The starting material was PBMCs from blood, obtained roughly 5 days after vaccination. The TCR was taken from a man over 45 who received an inactivated influenza vaccine. As DNA, the CDR3 is TGTGCCAGCGGCCTAGCGGGACCCCTAAGCGAGCAGTTCTTC. Residues: CASGLAGPLSEQFF.